The 22 T cell receptor beta chains below all came from one sample that was sequenced in a study of CD4+ T cells in melanoma. Method: immunoSEQ multiplex PCR; TCRdb's copy keeps in-frame clones and lacks some. The table includes about 10,000 clones, about 60% detected once. Input material: cells from a culture (not recorded whether cultured in vitro). The receptors come from a human donor with melanoma.

V is TRBV7-9 and J is TRBJ1-2; D perhaps matches TRBD1 (6 bases). V was shortened by 8 bases and J by 2 bases, with 21 bases between the two germline ends. There are 16 residues in the CDR3. Germline V gene sequence: CDR1 SEHNR, CDR2 FQNEAQ (reference sequence). CDR3 amino acids: CASLLTGGASNYGYTF. DNA of the CDR3: TGTGCCAGCCTCCTCACTGGGGGGGCTTCGAACTATGGCTACACCTTC.

This clone turned up a few times. The chain has TRBV11-2 and TRBJ2-3, with D perhaps matching TRBD1 (5 bases). The CDR3 has 15 residues. Per germline, CDR1 SGHAT and CDR2 FQNNGV. Trimming removed 4 bases from V and 4 bases from J, with 15 bases in between. In DNA form, the CDR3 reads TGTGCCAGCAGCTCCTTCAAGGGGCCGGCAGATACGCAGTATTTT. The encoded protein is CASSSFKGPADTQYF.

The V gene is TRBV18, the J gene TRBJ1-2, with a tentative D call TRBD1 (6 bases). The V end was cut by 6 bases, the J end by 6 bases, with 14 bases between. In germline, CDR1 is KGHSH, CDR2 LQKENI. This CDR3 comprises 13 residues. The CDR3 sequence is CASSTSGGDGYTF. The CDR3 nucleotides are TGTGCCAGCTCCACGAGCGGGGGCGATGGCTACACCTTC.

This clone appeared a few times. The CDR3 here is CASSLGYGYTF. The CDR3 nucleotides read TGTGCCAGCAGTTTAGGGTATGGCTACACCTTC. J is TRBJ1-2 and V is TRBV2, with D hard to call. V was cut by 5 bases and J by 5 bases, with 6 bases left in between. From germline, CDR1 is SNHLY and CDR2 FYNNEI. The CDR3 totals 11 residues.

The V call is TRBV10-2, the J call TRBJ1-2, with D uncertain. Trimming took 7 bases from V and 5 from J, leaving 17 bases between them. Germline-derived CDR1 and CDR2 are WSHSY and SAAADI. The CDR3 loop spans 14 amino acids. For the CDR3, the DNA is TGCGCCAGCACCCTAGCCGGGTCCGGGTATGGCTACACCTTC. Its translation: CASTLAGSGYGYTF.

This chain uses TRBV5-1 with TRBJ2-3; 16 bases are shared with TRBD2. Germline lookup yields CDR1 SGHRS and CDR2 YFSETQ. V lost 3 bases to trimming and J lost 6 bases; unmatched junction nucleotides: 10. The CDR3 is made up of 18 amino acids. CDR3 loop: CASSSGTSGGAGLDTQYF. In DNA, the CDR3 is TGCGCCAGCAGCTCCGGGACTAGCGGGGGGGCCGGTTTGGATACGCAGTATTTT.

The V gene is TRBV30, the J gene TRBJ2-5, with D possibly TRBD2 on 5 matching bases. Germline V gene data show CDR1 as GTSNPN and CDR2 as SVGIG (reference sequence). Trimming removed 3 bases at V and 2 bases at J, with 16 bases between. The CDR3 runs 15 residues. CDR3 region: CAWSTGKGLQETQYF. In DNA, the CDR3 is TGTGCCTGGAGCACGGGGAAGGGCCTTCAAGAGACCCAGTACTTC.

This clone was recorded once. V is TRBV21-1 and J is TRBJ2-7. TRBV21-1 is listed as a pseudogene. The CDR3 totals 16 residues. In DNA, the CDR3 is TGTGCCAGCAGCCGTCCGGGCAAATTTGTCAGGTACGAGCAGTACTTC. Translation gives CASSRPGKFVRYEQYF.

The chain has TRBV5-1 and TRBJ2-7, with 7 bases fitting TRBD1. Losses at the gene ends were 4 bases for V and 6 bases for J; bases not matched to a gene: 7. CDR1 and CDR2 (germline): SGHRS, YFSETQ. CDR3 length: 13 residues. The CDR3 protein is CASSDQTGSEQYF. CDR3 coding DNA: TGCGCCAGCAGCGATCAGACAGGGAGCGAGCAGTACTTC. Filled out from reference TRBV5-1 and TRBJ2-7, the complete variable domain reads KAGVTQTPRYLIKTRGQQVTLSCSPISGHRSVSWYQQTPGQGLQFLFEYFSETQRNKGNFPGRFSGRQFSNSRSEMNVSTLELGDSALYLCASSDQTGSEQYFGPGTRLTVT.

The chain couples TRBV5-4 to TRBJ2-6; D is perhaps TRBD2 (5 bases). The CDR3 has 13 residues. From germline, CDR1 is SGHNT and CDR2 YYREEE (reference sequence). Between the trimmed V and J ends, which lost 4 bases and 5 bases, there was a span of 7 bases. The DNA for the CDR3 is TGTGCCAGCAGCGAGGGTAGGGCCAACGTCCTGACTTTC. Translated, it gives CASSEGRANVLTF.

In this sample, this clone turned up a few times. The chain couples TRBV5-1 to TRBJ1-1, with a possible D match to TRBD1 (5 bases). CDR1 is SGHRS and CDR2 is YFSETQ in the germline V gene. CDR3 length: 17 amino acids. V lost 1 base and J 3 bases, leaving 19 bases between the germline ends. The CDR3 spells CASSLSAFPDSYTEAFF. DNA for the CDR3: TGCGCCAGCAGCTTGAGTGCGTTTCCCGACAGTTACACTGAAGCTTTCTTT.

This clone turned up a few times. V usage is TRBV10-1 and J usage is TRBJ2-7, with D possibly TRBD2 on 5 matching bases. Germline loops: CDR1 WNHNN, CDR2 SYGVQD (reference sequence). The CDR3 totals 15 residues. V shed 2 bases and J shed 2 bases, with 13 bases lying between them. The CDR3 is CASSEPLEVTYEQYF. The CDR3 region has the DNA TGCGCCAGCAGTGAGCCCCTGGAGGTTACCTACGAGCAGTACTTC.

The CDR3 is CASSFGRNLNTEAFF. The DNA for the CDR3 is TGCGCCAGCAGCTTCGGTCGGAACTTGAACACTGAAGCTTTCTTT. V usage is TRBV5-1 and J usage is TRBJ1-1; D is undetermined. The CDR3 consists of 15 residues. CDR1 SGHRS and CDR2 YFSETQ come from the germline V gene. Trimming removed 2 bases from V and 0 bases from J, with 11 bases in between.

The chain couples TRBV11-2 to TRBJ1-3; no clear D. The CDR3 is 19 residues long. Trimming removed 5 bases from V and 5 bases from J, with 28 bases in between. Germline loops: CDR1 SGHAT, CDR2 FQNNGV. The CDR3 reads CASSHIGPVRRYERNTIYF. The CDR3 DNA sequence: TGTGCCAGCAGCCATATAGGGCCGGTACGCAGATACGAGAGAAACACCATATATTTT.

V gene TRBV19 combines with J gene TRBJ2-3, with 7 bases identical to TRBD1. Germline CDR1 is LNHDA and CDR2 is SQIVND (reference sequence). The CDR3 runs to 15 residues. The trim removed 10 bases at V and 0 bases at J, leaving 10 bases unmatched. The CDR3 sequence: CATQHRGLSTDTQYF. CDR3 sequence (DNA): TGTGCCACCCAACACAGGGGCCTTAGCACAGATACGCAGTATTTT. Drawing the rest from reference TRBV19 and TRBJ2-3, the complete variable domain is DGGITQSPKYLFRKEGQNVTLSCEQNLNHDAMYWYRQDPGQGLRLIYYSQIVNDFQKGDIAEGYSVSREKKESFPLTVTSAQKNPTAFYLCATQHRGLSTDTQYFGPGTRLTVL.

This chain connects TRBV11-2 to TRBJ1-1; tentatively, D is TRBD1 (6 bases). The CDR3 loop spans 12 amino acids. V was pared by 0 bases and J by 10 bases, with 9 bases between. CDR1 SGHAT and CDR2 FQNNGV come from the germline V gene. CDR3: CASSLEGGVAFF. The CDR3, as DNA: TGTGCCAGCAGCTTAGAGGGGGGCGTAGCTTTCTTT.

The V gene is TRBV10-3, the J gene TRBJ2-2; TRBD1 matches at 8 bases. This CDR3 region has 18 residues. Germline V gene sequence: CDR1 ENHRY, CDR2 SYGVKD. V lost 2 bases and J lost 7; bases outside the gene matches: 15. The CDR3 DNA is TGTGCCATCAGTGAGATGGGGGTTGAGTCCGGGACAGGCGGGGAGCTGTTTTTT. It is translated as CAISEMGVESGTGGELFF.

This clone turned up a few times. The gene calls are TRBV7-9 and TRBJ1-1; D is unresolved. The CDR3 runs to 14 residues. The V and J ends lost 7 bases and 0 bases respectively, with 12 bases between them. Germline CDR1 SEHNR, CDR2 FQNEAQ (reference sequence). CDR3 loop: CASTPPPLNTEAFF. The CDR3 nucleotides are TGTGCCAGCACCCCGCCCCCCCTGAACACTGAAGCTTTCTTT.

This chain joins TRBV6-5 and TRBJ1-4, with unresolved D. The CDR3 runs 15 residues. The ends were cut back, 0 bases at V and 4 bases at J, with 9 bases in the middle. Germline V CDR1 and CDR2: MNHEY, SVGAGI. This CDR3 reads CASSYSTGGNEKLFF. CDR3 sequence (DNA): TGTGCCAGCAGTTACTCGACGGGAGGTAATGAAAAACTGTTTTTT.

The chain uses TRBV19 and TRBJ1-2, with D possibly TRBD1 on 5 matching bases. With 7 bases removed from V and 7 bases from J, the gap between germline ends came to 19 bases. The germline V gene has CDR1 LNHDA and CDR2 SQIVND (reference sequence). This CDR3 region has 14 residues. CDR3 region: CASNPQDPVPGYTF. Written as DNA, the CDR3 is TGTGCCAGTAACCCACAGGACCCGGTTCCTGGCTACACCTTC. The full variable domain, rest sourced from reference TRBV19 and TRBJ1-2, is DGGITQSPKYLFRKEGQNVTLSCEQNLNHDAMYWYRQDPGQGLRLIYYSQIVNDFQKGDIAEGYSVSREKKESFPLTVTSAQKNPTAFYLCASNPQDPVPGYTFGSGTRLTVV.

The gene calls are TRBV11-2 and TRBJ1-4; possibly TRBD1 for D (5 bases). The CDR3 sequence is 16 residues long. Per germline, CDR1 SGHAT and CDR2 FQNNGV. V was cut by 7 bases and J by 0 bases, with 15 bases left in between. CDR3 sequence reads: CASNSRGSATNEKLFF. DNA for the CDR3: TGTGCCAGCAACTCAAGGGGTTCTGCAACTAATGAAAAACTGTTTTTT.

The rearrangement joins TRBV10-3 to TRBJ2-3; 7 bases align to TRBD1. Per germline, CDR1 ENHRY and CDR2 SYGVKD. This CDR3 is built from 15 residues. V trimming: 7 bases; J trimming: 0 bases; junction bases outside the gene matches: 7. CDR3 DNA: TGTGCCATCAACGATCCGGGACAGAGCACAGATACGCAGTATTTT. This codes for CAINDPGQSTDTQYF.